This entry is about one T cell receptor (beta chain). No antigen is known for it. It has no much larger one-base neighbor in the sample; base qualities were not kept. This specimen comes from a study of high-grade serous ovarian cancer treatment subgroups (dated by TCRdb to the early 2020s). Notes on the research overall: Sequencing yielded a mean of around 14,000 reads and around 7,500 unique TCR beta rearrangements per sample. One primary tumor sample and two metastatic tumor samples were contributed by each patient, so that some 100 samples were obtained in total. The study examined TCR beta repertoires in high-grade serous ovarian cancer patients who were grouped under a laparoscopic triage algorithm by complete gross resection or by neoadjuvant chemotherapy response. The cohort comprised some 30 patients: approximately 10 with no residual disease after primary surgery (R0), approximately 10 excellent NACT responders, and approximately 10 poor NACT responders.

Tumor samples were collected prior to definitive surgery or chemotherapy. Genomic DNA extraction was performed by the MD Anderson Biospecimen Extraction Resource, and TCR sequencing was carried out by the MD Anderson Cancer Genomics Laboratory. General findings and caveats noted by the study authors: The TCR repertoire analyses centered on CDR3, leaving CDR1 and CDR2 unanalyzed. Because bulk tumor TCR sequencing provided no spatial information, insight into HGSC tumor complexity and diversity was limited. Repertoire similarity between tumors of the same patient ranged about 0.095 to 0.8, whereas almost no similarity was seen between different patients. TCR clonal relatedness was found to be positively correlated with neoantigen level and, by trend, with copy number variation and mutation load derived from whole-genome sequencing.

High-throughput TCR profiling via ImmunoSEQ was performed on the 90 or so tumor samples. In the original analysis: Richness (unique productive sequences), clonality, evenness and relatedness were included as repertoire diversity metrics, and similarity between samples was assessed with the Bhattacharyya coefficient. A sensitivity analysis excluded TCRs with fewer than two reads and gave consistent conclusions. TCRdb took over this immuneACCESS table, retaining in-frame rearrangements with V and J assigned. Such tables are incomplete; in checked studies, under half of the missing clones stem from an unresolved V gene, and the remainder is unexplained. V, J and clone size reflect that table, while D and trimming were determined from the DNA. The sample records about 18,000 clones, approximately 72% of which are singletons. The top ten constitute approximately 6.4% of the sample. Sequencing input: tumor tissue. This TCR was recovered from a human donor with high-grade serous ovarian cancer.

The CDR3 protein sequence reads: CASSIGITYEQYF. The DNA sequence follows: TGTGCCAGTAGTATCGGGATTACCTACGAGCAGTACTTC. The chain joins TRBV19 to TRBJ2-7; a weak D assignment points to TRBD2 (5 bases agree). The junction shows trimming of 3 bases on V and 2 bases on J, plus 8 bases between the germline ends. Taken from the germline V gene (reference sequence), the CDR1 and CDR2 loops are LNHDA and SQIVND. The CDR3 has 13 amino acids, counting the end cysteine and phenylalanine. Only the CDR3 part of the read is kept: 39 bases, read in frame from the first base. When the CDR3 is completed using the reference TRBV19 and TRBJ2-7 genes on either side, the full variable domain is DGGITQSPKYLFRKEGQNVTLSCEQNLNHDAMYWYRQDPGQGLRLIYYSQIVNDFQKGDIAEGYSVSREKKESFPLTVTSAQKNPTAFYLCASSIGITYEQYFGPGTRLTVT.